This TCR beta chain is from a study of blood T cells in healthy people across ages. Study-level points and caveats: Underestimates were what the diversity estimates from one million T cells were considered to be.

This clonotype showed up many times. Its antigen is not identified. A sample-barcoded 5' primer and a J-beta primer mix were used in a second PCR of roughly 7 to 11 cycles. MiXCR, applied by TCRdb to the 5' RACE reads, yields one record per CDR3 protein. This sample has hundreds of thousands of distinct CDR3 sequences, with roughly 31% found just once. CDR1 and CDR2 (germline): SGHTA, FQGNSA. The CDR3 contains 15 residues. The ends lost 4 bases at V and 2 bases at J; junction bases unmatched: 5. The TCR sequence derives from a woman at least 80 years old in good health. The genes are TRBV7-2 and TRBJ2-7; 10 nucleotides align to TRBD1. Sequences were obtained from blood. The CDR3 nucleotides read TGTGCCAGCAGCTCATACGGGACAGGGGCCTACGAGCAGTACTTC. This codes for CASSSYGTGAYEQYF. The entire variable domain, with the rest obtained from reference TRBV7-2 and TRBJ2-7, is as follows: GAGVSQSPSNKVTEKGKDVELRCDPISGHTALYWYRQSLGQGLEFLIYFQGNSAPDKSGLPSDRFSAERTGGSVSTLTIQRTQQEDSAVYLCASSSYGTGAYEQYFGPGTRLTVT.